The sequence of this T cell receptor beta chain was determined in a study of shared clonotypes between healthy human individuals. The CDR3 covers 15 residues. V was trimmed by 4 bases and J by 2 bases, leaving 14 bases between them. Looked up from germline, CDR1 is SGHRS and CDR2 is YFSETQ. Genomic DNA of every subset was divided equally among multiple immunoSEQ plates. Some clones are missing from TCRdb's copy, which holds only in-frame ones; the method was immunoSEQ multiplex PCR. Here the sample spans about 500,000 clones, 60% to 80% being singletons. All participating donors were Caucasian adults from Nashville, Tennessee. Each unsorted sample relied on about 94 million PBMCs as its source of genomic DNA.

V and J are TRBV5-1 and TRBJ2-3, with D tentatively TRBD2 (5 bases). This TCR derives from a middle-aged woman in good health. Some clones in this sample may be carry-over from other donors' samples. Sequencing was carried out using PBMCs. Written as DNA, the CDR3 is TGCGCCAGCAGCCCACTGTCTAGCACCACAGATACGCAGTATTTT. This codes for CASSPLSSTTDTQYF.